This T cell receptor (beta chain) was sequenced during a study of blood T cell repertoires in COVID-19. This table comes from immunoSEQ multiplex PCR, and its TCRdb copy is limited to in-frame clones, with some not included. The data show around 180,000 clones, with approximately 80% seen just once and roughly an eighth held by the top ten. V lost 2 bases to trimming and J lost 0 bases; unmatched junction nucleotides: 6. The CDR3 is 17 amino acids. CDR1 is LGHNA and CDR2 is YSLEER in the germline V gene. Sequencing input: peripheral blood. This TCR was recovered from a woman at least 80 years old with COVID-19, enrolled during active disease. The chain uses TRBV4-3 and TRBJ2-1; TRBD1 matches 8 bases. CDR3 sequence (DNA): TGCGCCAGCAGCCAAAAGTGGACAGGGACCTCCTACAATGAGCAGTTCTTC. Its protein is CASSQKWTGTSYNEQFF.